This T cell receptor (beta chain) was recovered during a study of Ad26.COV2.S vaccination and SARS-CoV-2 variants. Some clones are missing from TCRdb's copy, which holds only in-frame ones; the method was immunoSEQ multiplex PCR. This table has roughly 400,000 clones, 80% to 95% appearing once. Treatment denoted: approximately 18 received Ad26.COV2.S at low or high dose, single or two shots; about 5 received placebo; per-sample allocation not given. Sampling took place 63 days after the first vaccine or placebo injection. Donor was an adult aged 18-55 years in Boston. General study results and limits: Vaccine and placebo recipients had comparable breadth of non-spike TCRs.

CDR3 length: 11 residues. V was pared by 5 bases and J by 4 bases, with 8 bases between. Germline V CDR1 and CDR2: DFQATT, SNEGSKA (reference sequence). About this clone itself: Antigen: not known.

Sequenced here: peripheral blood, sampled in a trial of Ad26.COV2.S vaccine versus placebo. The gene calls are TRBV20-1 and TRBJ1-1; D is unclear. This receptor was identified in a person aged 18-60 years who received the Ad26.COV2.S COVID-19 vaccine or a placebo. This chain's CDR3 is CSAGVGTEAFF. CDR3 coding DNA: TGCAGTGCTGGGGTGGGCACTGAAGCTTTCTTT.